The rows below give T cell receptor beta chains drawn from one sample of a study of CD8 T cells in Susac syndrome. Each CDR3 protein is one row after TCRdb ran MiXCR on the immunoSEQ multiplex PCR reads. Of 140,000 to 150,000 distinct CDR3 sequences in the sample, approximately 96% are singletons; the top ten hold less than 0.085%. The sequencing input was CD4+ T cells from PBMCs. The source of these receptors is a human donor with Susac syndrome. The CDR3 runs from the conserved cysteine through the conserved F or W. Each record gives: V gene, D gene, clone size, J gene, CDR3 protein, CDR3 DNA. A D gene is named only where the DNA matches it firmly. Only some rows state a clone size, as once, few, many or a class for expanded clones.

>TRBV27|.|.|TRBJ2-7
CASSQKGLAQYF
TGTGCCAGCAGCCAAAAGGGCCTAGCTCAGTACTTC
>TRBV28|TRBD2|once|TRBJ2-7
CASSFGRGLAGVEQYF
TGTGCCAGCAGTTTCGGTAGGGGACTAGCGGGAGTCGAGCAGTACTTC
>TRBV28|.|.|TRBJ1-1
CASSSSPTEAFF
TGTGCCAGCAGTTCCAGCCCCACTGAAGCTTTCTTT
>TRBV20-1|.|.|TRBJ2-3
CSASLPGGTDTQYF
TGCAGTGCTTCCCTCCCGGGAGGCACAGATACGCAGTATTTT
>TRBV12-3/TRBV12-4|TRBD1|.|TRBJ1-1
CASSLSQGRQPRTFF
TGTGCCAGCAGTTTGTCACAGGGGCGCCAACCTAGGACTTTCTTT
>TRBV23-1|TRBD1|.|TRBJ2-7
CASSQETGWSYEQYF
TGCGCCAGCAGTCAGGAGACAGGGTGGTCTTACGAGCAGTACTTC
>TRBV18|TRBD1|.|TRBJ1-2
CASSPRDRGAYGYTF
TGTGCCAGCTCACCGCGGGACAGGGGAGCCTATGGCTACACCTTC
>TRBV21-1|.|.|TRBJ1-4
CASSKESREEVEKLFF
TGTGCCAGCAGCAAAGAGAGCCGGGAGGAAGTTGAAAAACTGTTTTTT
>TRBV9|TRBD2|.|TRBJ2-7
CASSVDPTSGDTYEQYF
TGTGCCAGCAGCGTAGATCCCACTAGCGGAGACACCTACGAGCAGTACTTC
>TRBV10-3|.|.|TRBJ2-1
CAISESGGSYNEQFF
TGTGCCATCAGTGAGTCTGGTGGGAGTTACAATGAGCAGTTCTTC
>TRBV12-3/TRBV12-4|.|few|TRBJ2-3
CASSPTGGTDTQYF
TGTGCCAGCAGTCCCACTGGCGGAACAGATACGCAGTATTTT
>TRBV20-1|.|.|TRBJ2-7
CSARNRYEQYF
TGCAGTGCTAGGAACAGATACGAGCAGTACTTC
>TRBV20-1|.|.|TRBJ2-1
CSADPTGRTYNEQFF
TGCAGTGCCGACCCGACAGGGAGGACCTACAATGAGCAGTTCTTC
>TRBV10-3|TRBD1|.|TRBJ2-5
CAIREGQGIPSMETQYF
TGTGCCATCAGGGAAGGACAGGGAATACCATCCATGGAGACCCAGTACTTC
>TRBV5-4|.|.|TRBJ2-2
CASKGGGSDTGELFF
TGTGCCAGCAAGGGGGGAGGGTCGGACACCGGGGAGCTGTTTTTT
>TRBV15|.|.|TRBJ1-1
CATSRGVGAFF
TGTGCCACCAGCAGAGGTGTAGGAGCTTTCTTT
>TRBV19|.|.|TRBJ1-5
CASIREGNGNQPQHF
TGTGCCAGTATCAGGGAGGGGAACGGAAATCAGCCCCAGCATTTT
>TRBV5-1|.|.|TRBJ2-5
CASSLGEETQYF
TGCGCCAGCAGCTTGGGAGAAGAGACCCAGTACTTC
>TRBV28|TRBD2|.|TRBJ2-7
CASSLTRGRLSGYF
TGTGCCAGCAGTTTGACTCGCGGGAGGCTCTCGGGGTACTTC
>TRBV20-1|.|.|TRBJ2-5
CSARDLNPSYQETQYF
TGCAGTGCTAGAGATCTGAACCCATCGTACCAAGAGACCCAGTACTTC
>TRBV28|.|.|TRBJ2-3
CASRSKERLGTDTQYF
TGTGCCAGCAGGTCGAAAGAGAGACTAGGCACAGATACGCAGTATTTT
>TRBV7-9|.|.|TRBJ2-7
CASKPGVSYEQYF
TGTGCCAGCAAACCGGGGGTATCCTACGAGCAGTACTTC
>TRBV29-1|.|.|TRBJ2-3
CSVAGTHTQYF
TGCAGCGTCGCAGGGACTCATACGCAGTATTTT
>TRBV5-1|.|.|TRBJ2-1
CASSVTGNEQFF
TGCGCCAGCAGCGTTACAGGCAATGAGCAGTTCTTC
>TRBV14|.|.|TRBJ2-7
CASSQVDSPYEQYF
TGTGCCAGCAGCCAAGTAGACAGCCCCTACGAGCAGTACTTC
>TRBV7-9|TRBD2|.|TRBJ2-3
CASSYGLAGVTDTQYF
TGTGCCAGCAGCTACGGACTAGCGGGAGTTACAGATACGCAGTATTTT
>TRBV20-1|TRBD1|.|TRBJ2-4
CSARSTGEKNIQYF
TGCAGTGCTAGATCTACAGGGGAGAAAAACATTCAGTACTTC
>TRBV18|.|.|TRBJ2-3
CASSLPTPGAAASTDTQYF
TGTGCCAGCTCCCTCCCGACCCCGGGGGCGGCCGCTAGCACAGATACGCAGTATTTT
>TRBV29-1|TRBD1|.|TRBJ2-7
CSALRTGLEQYF
TGCAGCGCCCTTCGGACAGGACTCGAGCAGTACTTC
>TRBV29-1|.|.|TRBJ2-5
CSVDAVFQETQYF
TGCAGCGTTGATGCGGTTTTTCAAGAGACCCAGTACTTC
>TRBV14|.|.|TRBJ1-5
CASSQGLGRPQHF
TGTGCCAGCAGCCAGGGCCTAGGTCGGCCCCAGCATTTT
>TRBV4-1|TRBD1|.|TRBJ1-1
CASSQASQGAFGTEAFF
TGCGCCAGCAGCCAAGCGTCCCAGGGGGCCTTTGGCACTGAAGCTTTCTTT
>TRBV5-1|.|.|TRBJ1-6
CASSPRVGNSPLHF
TGCGCCAGCAGCCCTAGGGTGGGCAATTCACCCCTCCACTTT
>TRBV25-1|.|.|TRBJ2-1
CASTGKDSSSYNEQFF
TGTGCCAGCACCGGAAAGGACTCTAGCTCCTACAATGAGCAGTTCTTC
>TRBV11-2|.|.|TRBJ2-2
CASSLLEGRITGELFF
TGTGCCAGCAGCCTCCTGGAGGGACGGATAACCGGGGAGCTGTTTTTT